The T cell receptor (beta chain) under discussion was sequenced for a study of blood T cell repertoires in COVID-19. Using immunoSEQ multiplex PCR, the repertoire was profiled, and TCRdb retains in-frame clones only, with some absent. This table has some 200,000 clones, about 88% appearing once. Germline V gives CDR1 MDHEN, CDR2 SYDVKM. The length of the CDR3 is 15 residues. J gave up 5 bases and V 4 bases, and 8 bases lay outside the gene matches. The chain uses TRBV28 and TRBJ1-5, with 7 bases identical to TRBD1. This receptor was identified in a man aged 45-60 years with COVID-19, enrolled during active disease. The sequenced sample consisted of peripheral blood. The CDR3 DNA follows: TGTGCCAGCAGTTCGGACAGGCTATCCTATCAGCCCCAGCATTTT. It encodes CASSSDRLSYQPQHF.